This TCR beta chain was retrieved from a study of T cell responses to AZD1222 COVID-19 vaccine. The study, taken as a whole, reports: There were mostly white British donors and more females than males, and clonal diversity was possibly underestimated. Close to half of all spike-specific TCRs reportedly target regions of the variants that are unmutated. Baseline seropositives among AZD1222 recipients totaled only five to seven.

As regards this clone: Its antigen is as yet unknown.

Second-dose recipients at about 4 or about 12 weeks were treated as one pooled group. Using immunoSEQ multiplex PCR, the repertoire was profiled, and TCRdb retains in-frame clones only, with some absent. The sample has some 150,000 clones; over 75% are singletons. J was trimmed by 0 bases and V by 4 bases; bases with no gene match: 10. The CDR3 has 16 residues. Germline V gene data show CDR1 as SGDLS and CDR2 as YYNGEE. This TCR derives from an adult who received the AZD1222 COVID-19 vaccine. The chain combines TRBV9 with TRBJ2-7, with TRBD1 identical over 7 bases. Sequencing used peripheral blood, obtained 28 days after the second AZD1222 dose. The CDR3 protein is CASSPQTGRRSYEQYF. CDR3 nucleotides: TGTGCCAGCAGCCCTCAGACAGGGCGGCGCTCCTACGAGCAGTACTTC.